The 10 T cell receptor beta chains given below trace back to one sample, sequenced in a study of cytomegalovirus exposure and HLA in healthy donors. Primers for the PCR totalled 60 Vbeta and 13 Jbeta. Clones were read by immunoSEQ multiplex PCR, and TCRdb kept only the in-frame ones, dropping some. The table gives approximately 110,000 clones; the top ten clones make up 2.5% to 3% of it. The sequencing input was PBMCs. These receptors were collected from a man aged 25 to 40 in good health and CMV-seronegative.

This chain uses TRBV29-1 with TRBJ2-7; D might be TRBD2 (6 bases). This CDR3 has 13 residues. Germline V lookup: CDR1 SQVTM, CDR2 ANQGSEA. V lost 6 bases to trimming and J lost 5 bases, with 17 bases between them. CDR3: CSVREWARNEQYF. Here the CDR3 DNA reads TGCAGCGTCCGGGAGTGGGCTAGAAACGAGCAGTACTTC.

Details on this clone: Sequence at one end of the junction differs from germline and may be a read error. Distinct nucleotide sequences in the sample also encode this CDR3. V is TRBV29-1 and J is TRBJ1-1, with no clear D. CDR3 size: 13 residues. Germline V gene lookup returns CDR1 SQVTM and CDR2 ANQGSEA. The CDR3 region is CSAGRNMNTEAFF. The DNA of the CDR3 is TGCAGTGCAGGAAGGAACATGAACACTGAAGCTTTCTTC.

This chain links TRBV10-3 with TRBJ1-2; tentatively, D is TRBD1 (5 bases). V was clipped by 3 bases and J by 4 bases, with 24 bases between them. Per germline, CDR1 ENHRY and CDR2 SYGVKD. The CDR3 has 18 amino acids. CDR3: CAISDPFPRERGPYGYTF. CDR3 DNA sequence: TGTGCCATCAGTGACCCCTTCCCCCGGGAGCGGGGCCCCTATGGCTACACCTTC.

The V call is TRBV5-6, the J call TRBJ2-5, with a weak D call TRBD2 (5 bases). Near its end, the DNA agrees better with TRBJ2-7, so the J call may be wrong. From germline, CDR1 is SGHDT and CDR2 YYEEEE. The CDR3 loop spans 16 amino acids. The CDR3 spells CASSLGHGVGRYEQYF. The CDR3 DNA sequence: TGTGCCAGCAGCCTCGGGCACGGGGTCGGAAGGTACGAGCAGTACTTC.

This chain links TRBV5-1 with TRBJ2-7, with 9 bases matching TRBD1. Germline V gene data show CDR1 as SGHRS and CDR2 as YFSETQ. This CDR3 region has 13 residues. V lost 4 bases and J lost 5; bases outside the gene matches: 4. The DNA of the CDR3 is TGCGCCAGCAGCATCCGGGACAGGGACGAGCAGTACTTC. Translated, it gives CASSIRDRDEQYF. The variable domain in full, with the rest retrieved from reference TRBV5-1 and TRBJ2-7, is KAGVTQTPRYLIKTRGQQVTLSCSPISGHRSVSWYQQTPGQGLQFLFEYFSETQRNKGNFPGRFSGRQFSNSRSEMNVSTLELGDSALYLCASSIRDRDEQYFGPGTRLTVT.

This chain uses TRBV28 with TRBJ2-6; weak D call: TRBD1 (6 bases). Germline V gene data show CDR1 as MDHEN and CDR2 as SYDVKM. Trimming stripped 5 bases from V and 0 bases from J, with 14 bases between. This CDR3 comprises 17 residues. The CDR3: CASSTQGGYSGANVLTF. For the CDR3, the DNA is TGTGCCAGCAGTACACAGGGCGGCTACTCTGGGGCCAACGTCCTGACTTTC.

The rearrangement links TRBV21-1 to TRBJ2-3; the table calls TRBD1, which could not be checked here. TRBV21-1 is a recognized pseudogene. CDR3 size: 9 residues. The CDR3: CANQDTQYF. CDR3 bases: TGTGCCAACCAGGATACGCAGTATTTT.

The rearrangement joins TRBV30 to TRBJ1-5, with 10 bases fitting TRBD1. Per the germline V gene, CDR1 is GTSNPN and CDR2 is SVGIG (reference sequence). The CDR3 has 16 residues. Trimming at V came to 2 bases and at J to 6 bases, leaving 10 bases not matched to a gene. CDR3 sequence reads: CAWSLSGTGASQPQHF. In DNA form, the CDR3 reads TGTGCCTGGAGTCTCTCCGGGACAGGGGCTAGTCAGCCCCAGCATTTT.

The chain is built from TRBV7-9 and TRBJ2-7; 10 bases line up with TRBD2. Germline V lookup: CDR1 SEHNR, CDR2 FQNEAQ (reference sequence). Unmatched junction bases numbered 7, after V lost 6 bases and J lost 2 bases. The CDR3 runs 15 residues. CDR3 sequence reads: CASRYTGTSAYEQYF. DNA for the CDR3: TGTGCCAGCAGATACACCGGGACTAGCGCCTACGAGCAGTACTTC.

The J gene is TRBJ2-7, the V gene TRBV9; D is perhaps TRBD2 (7 bases). Trimming shortened V by 0 bases and J by 4 bases, and 14 bases separated the two germline ends. The germline gives CDR1 SGDLS, CDR2 YYNGEE. This CDR3 comprises 15 residues. CDR3 amino acids: CASSVARGAGYEQYF. The CDR3 region has the DNA TGTGCCAGCAGCGTAGCTCGGGGGGCGGGTTACGAGCAGTACTTC.